This TCR beta chain was recovered during a study of identical twins. TCRdb re-analysed the 5' RACE reads in MiXCR, keeping a single row per CDR3 protein. This table has 700,000 or so distinct CDR3 sequences, 8.5% to 9.5% appearing once. The CDR3 has 13 amino acids. V lost 5 bases and J lost 3, with 11 bases in between. CDR1 and CDR2 (germline): SGHAT, FQNNGV. This same sample was also taken into another study, of yellow fever vaccine responses in identical twins. According to that study: After vaccination, twins' T cell response reportedly seemed partly convergent, partly personalized.

The sequenced sample was PBMCs. The rearrangement uses TRBV11-2 and TRBJ2-7; tentative D call: TRBD2 (5 bases). This TCR came from a woman in her late teens or twenties in good health. CDR3 nucleotide sequence: TGTGCCAGCAGCATACCCCGGGGCTACGAGCAGTACTTC. It is translated as CASSIPRGYEQYF.